The entry below describes one T cell receptor (beta chain). This clone was detected once. Its antigen specificity is not known. The sample holds no much larger clone one base away, and base qualities are not on file. The sample is drawn from a study of CD8+ T cells in alopecia areata (dated by TCRdb to the late 2010s). With regard to the full study: The treated patients took part in an open-label pilot trial in which moderate-to-severe alopecia areata was treated with oral tofacitinib at 5 to 10 mg twice daily. Patients stayed on tofacitinib for 6 to 18 months and then had 6 months of follow-up off drug so that delayed response and recurrence could be assessed. Disease severity in treated patients was measured with the SALT score, which quantifies the percentage of affected scalp surface area. High-throughput TCRbeta sequencing was used to examine T cell clonal expansion in alopecia areata in both the C3H/HeJ mouse model and human patients. On the human side, TCRbeta sequencing was run on scalp tissue and on sorted CD4+ and CD8+ peripheral blood T cells from healthy controls and from alopecia areata patients with either patchy or totalis/universalis disease. Biopsies were taken from tofacitinib-treated patients at baseline and at 4 and 24 weeks of treatment, and a later scalp biopsy was taken in several of the tofacitinib-treated patients. Scalp clonality was compared across normal scalp (n=4), patchy alopecia areata scalp (n=8), and alopecia totalis/universalis scalp (n=8). RNA was extracted with the PAXgene miRNA kit for fixed scalp, the miRNeasy kit for PBMCs, and the RNeasy kit for mouse skin. immunoSEQ multiplex PCR using 35 Vbeta forward primers and 13 Jbeta reverse primers was used to amplify TCRbeta CDR3 regions.

The full study reports these points: TCR sequences shared between patients were less clear than in mice, possibly partly because of HLA diversity in the patient population. Many expanded lesional clones were found to persist in scalp and blood during tofacitinib treatment, and relapse after treatment cessation may be partly explained by this persistence. With tofacitinib, both scalp clonality and the number of expanded CD8+ clones among the top 100 scalp clones went down significantly. Higher clonality and more expanded CD8+ clones were observed in lesional scalp than in normal scalp, particularly in alopecia totalis/universalis, a finding suggestive of antigenic drive. Because the treated cohort was small and included a single nonresponder, larger studies are needed to assess links between baseline CD8+ expansion and response. Scalp TCR repertoire analysis is complicated because resident alphabeta T cells in normal human skin are also sequenced, whereas mouse skin is dominated by gammadelta T cells.

From the germline V gene (reference sequence), CDR1 is PRHDT and CDR2 is FYEKMQ. The CDR3 runs 15 residues from the cysteine to the phenylalanine. This entry keeps only the CDR3 DNA: 45 bases, framed from base 1. The junction shows trimming of 8 bases on V and 5 bases on J, plus 19 bases between the germline ends. This specimen's time point label, per the study, means: roughly 24 weeks on oral tofacitinib. What this sample's treatment or condition label stands for: oral pan-JAK inhibitor, 5-10 mg twice daily. Peripheral blood and lesional scalp punch biopsies were obtained from patients with alopecia areata. PBMCs were isolated by density centrifugation and stained for CD3, CD4 and CD8, and CD4+ and CD8+ T cells were sorted on a FACSAria. Libraries were prepared through the immunoSEQ multiplex PCR assay. For TCR sequencing, RNA was extracted from every sample and reverse transcribed into cDNA to serve as template. SuperScript III was used to make first-strand cDNA, primed with a 2:1 mix of oligo-dT and random hexamers. A synthetic immune receptor repertoire was used to assess amplification bias, and residual bias was removed computationally. The original methods were these. Raw reads were preprocessed to remove errors, and CDR3 was defined by IMGT conventions from the conserved cysteine to phenylalanine. Clonality was calculated as 1 minus Shannon entropy normalized by log2 of the number of productive unique TCRs. Whether each scalp clone was CD4 or CD8 was inferred by checking scalp TCRbeta sequences against the CD4 and CD8 repertoires from sorted blood. TCRdb provides this immuneACCESS table in a form limited to in-frame rearrangements. Some clones are lacking; in checked studies, under half of them reflect an unresolved V gene, and why the rest are absent is not known. V and J calls and clone size come straight from that table; D and trimming were deduced from the DNA. The sample includes roughly 110,000 clones, with roughly 84% observed a single time. Under 25% of the sample goes to the ten largest clones.

The material was CD8+ T cells sorted from blood, obtained at week 24, from a patient treated with tofacitinib. The chain joins TRBV13 to TRBJ2-1; a tentative D call is TRBD2 (6 bases match). This clonotype was obtained from a human donor with alopecia areata. The CDR3 protein: CASGGGTSIHNEQFF. The bases are TGTGCCAGCGGTGGGGGGACCAGCATTCACAATGAGCAGTTCTTC.